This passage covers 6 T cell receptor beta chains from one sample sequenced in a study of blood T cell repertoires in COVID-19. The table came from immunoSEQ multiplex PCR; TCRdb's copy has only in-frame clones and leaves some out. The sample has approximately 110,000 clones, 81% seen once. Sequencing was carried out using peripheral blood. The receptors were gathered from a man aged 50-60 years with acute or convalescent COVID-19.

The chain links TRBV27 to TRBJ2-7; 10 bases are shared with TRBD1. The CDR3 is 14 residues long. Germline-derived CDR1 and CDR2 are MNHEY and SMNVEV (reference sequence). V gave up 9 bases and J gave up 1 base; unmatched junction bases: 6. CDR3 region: CASLDRGPSYEQYV. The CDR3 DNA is TGTGCCAGTCTCGACAGGGGGCCATCCTACGAGCAGTACGTC.

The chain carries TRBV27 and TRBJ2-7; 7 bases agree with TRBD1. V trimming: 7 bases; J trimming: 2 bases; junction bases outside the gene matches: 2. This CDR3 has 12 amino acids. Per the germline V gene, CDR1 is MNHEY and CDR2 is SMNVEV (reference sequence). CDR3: CASKGAAYEQYF. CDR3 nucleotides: TGTGCCAGCAAGGGGGCCGCCTACGAGCAGTACTTC.

CDR3 residues: CASSEETHHSYNSPLHF. The CDR3 DNA reads TGTGCCAGCAGTGAAGAAACTCACCACTCCTATAATTCACCCCTCCACTTT. J is TRBJ1-6 and V is TRBV6-1; D is unresolved. CDR1 and CDR2 (germline): MNHNS, SASEGT. CDR3 length: 17 residues. Trimming left V 1 base short and J 0 bases short, with 10 bases between.

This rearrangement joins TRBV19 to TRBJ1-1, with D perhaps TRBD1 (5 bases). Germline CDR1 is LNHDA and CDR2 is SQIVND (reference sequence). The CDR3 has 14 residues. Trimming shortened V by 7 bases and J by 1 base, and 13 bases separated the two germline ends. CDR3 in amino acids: CASIGGVGNTEAFF. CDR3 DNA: TGTGCCAGTATCGGGGGGGTAGGGAACACTGAAGCTTTCTTT. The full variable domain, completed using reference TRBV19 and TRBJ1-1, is DGGITQSPKYLFRKEGQNVTLSCEQNLNHDAMYWYRQDPGQGLRLIYYSQIVNDFQKGDIAEGYSVSREKKESFPLTVTSAQKNPTAFYLCASIGGVGNTEAFFGQGTRLTVV.

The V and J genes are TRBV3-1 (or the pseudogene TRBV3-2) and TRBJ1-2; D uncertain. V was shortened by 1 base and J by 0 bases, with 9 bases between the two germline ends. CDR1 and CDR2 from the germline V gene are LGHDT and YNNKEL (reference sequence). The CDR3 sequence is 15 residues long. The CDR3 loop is CASSQVLAANYGYTF. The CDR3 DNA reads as TGTGCCAGCAGCCAAGTGTTGGCGGCTAACTATGGCTACACCTTC.

CDR3 amino acids: CASSSRTGVVAFF. The CDR3 nucleotides are TGTGCCAGCAGTTCGCGGACAGGCGTCGTTGCTTTCTTT. The chain is built from TRBV28 and TRBJ1-1; 7 bases fit TRBD1. The CDR3 is made up of 13 amino acids. V shed 4 bases, J shed 11 bases, and the junction held 10 bases outside the gene matches. Germline V gene sequence: CDR1 MDHEN, CDR2 SYDVKM. The variable domain in full, with the rest retrieved from reference TRBV28 and TRBJ1-1, is DVKVTQSSRYLVKRTGEKVFLECVQDMDHENMFWYRQDPGLGLRLIYFSYDVKMKEKGDIPEGYSVSREKKERFSLILESASTNQTSMYLCASSSRTGVVAFFGQGTRLTVV.